Listed here are 19 T cell receptor beta chains from one sample, sequenced in a study of a mutant IDH1 vaccine in newly diagnosed glioma. These receptors' antigens are unknown. Time point specified: week 23, last vaccination. The investigators gave 300 ug of mutant IDH1 20-mer peptide in each vaccine dose, together with topical imiquimod. Here immunoSEQ multiplex PCR was the method, and the copy in TCRdb shows in-frame clones only, minus some. In the table there are roughly 30,000 clones, roughly four fifths of which are singletons. This specimen was PBMCs, taken from a glioma patient whose treatment included an IDH1 peptide vaccine. These receptors were collected from a woman aged 25 to 39 with glioma.

This chain links TRBV5-5 with TRBJ2-7; perhaps D is TRBD1 or TRBD2 (5 bases each). This CDR3 spans 14 amino acids. Germline V gives CDR1 SGHKS, CDR2 YYEKEE (reference sequence). The V end lost 2 bases, the J end lost 5 bases, and 14 bases lay between the germline ends. The CDR3 sequence is CASSFVGPPNEQYF. As DNA, the CDR3 is TGTGCCAGCAGCTTCGTGGGACCCCCGAACGAGCAGTACTTC.

The chain uses TRBV6-5 and TRBJ2-7; tentatively, D is TRBD2 (5 bases). V lost 5 bases, J lost 0 bases, and 11 bases lay in between. The CDR3 has 14 amino acids. Germline loops: CDR1 MNHEY, CDR2 SVGAGI. The DNA for the CDR3 is TGTGCCAGCAGTACAACCGGGAACTCCTACGAGCAGTACTTC. This sequence encodes CASSTTGNSYEQYF.

The chain recombines TRBV5-6 with TRBJ2-2, with 8 nucleotides matching TRBD2. The junction had 5 bases not matched to a gene; V was cut back by 0 bases and J by 4 bases. The CDR3 length is 16 residues. Per the germline V gene, CDR1 is SGHDT and CDR2 is YYEEEE. The CDR3 is CASSLEAGGVTGELFF. The DNA of the CDR3 is TGTGCCAGCAGCTTGGAGGCGGGGGGAGTCACCGGGGAGCTGTTTTTT.

V gene TRBV6-5 combines with J gene TRBJ2-7, with D unclear. Germline V gene lookup returns CDR1 MNHEY and CDR2 SVGAGI. The CDR3 loop spans 13 amino acids. Trimming took off 8 bases at V and 5 bases at J, with 16 bases between the two ends. In nucleotides, the CDR3 is TGTGCCAGCCCCTCAAGGAGCAGGCACGAGCAGTACTTC. This encodes CASPSRSRHEQYF.

V is TRBV5-4 and J is TRBJ2-5; 10 nucleotides line up with TRBD1. This CDR3 contains 15 residues. Germline V gene data show CDR1 as SGHNT and CDR2 as YYREEE (reference sequence). V dropped 4 bases and J dropped 2; count of bases not matched to a gene: 5. The CDR3 DNA is TGTGCCAGCAGCCGTGGGACAGGGGTTCAAGAGACCCAGTACTTC. Encoded protein: CASSRGTGVQETQYF.

The genes are TRBV30 and TRBJ1-2; possibly TRBD1 for D (6 bases). Germline V gene lookup returns CDR1 GTSNPN and CDR2 SVGIG (reference sequence). This CDR3 is 15 amino acids long. V was cut by 3 bases and J by 5 bases, with 19 bases left in between. The CDR3 spells CAWSLPSGAMYGYTF. The CDR3 nucleotides read TGTGCCTGGAGCCTACCCTCAGGGGCGATGTATGGCTACACCTTC.

V and J are TRBV2 and TRBJ2-5; no clear D gene. Trimming left V 5 bases short and J 2 bases short, with 3 bases between. Germline lookup yields CDR1 SNHLY and CDR2 FYNNEI. The CDR3 has 11 amino acids. For the CDR3, the DNA is TGTGCCAGCAGTATTCAAGAGACCCAGTACTTC. Amino acid sequence: CASSIQETQYF.

A single count supports this clone. The rearrangement uses TRBV4-3 and TRBJ2-2; the D is unclear. The V and J ends lost 1 base and 1 base respectively, with 10 bases between them. This CDR3 has 16 amino acids. Germline lookup yields CDR1 LGHNA and CDR2 YSLEER. The CDR3 loop is CASSQGLNRNTGELFF. The CDR3 DNA is TGCGCCAGCAGCCAAGGCTTGAACAGGAACACCGGGGAGCTGTTTTTT.

Only one count was recorded for this clone. V usage is TRBV4-3 and J usage is TRBJ2-7, with D maybe TRBD1 (6 bases). The CDR3 has 14 residues. Germline V gives CDR1 LGHNA, CDR2 YSLEER. V lost 5 bases and J lost 0, with 11 bases in between. The CDR3 DNA reads TGCGCCAGCAGCAATGGGGACAACTCCTACGAGCAGTACTTC. Amino acid sequence: CASSNGDNSYEQYF.

The chain couples TRBV25-1 to TRBJ1-1; D gene uncertain. V was clipped by 2 bases and J by 14 bases, with 18 bases between them. The V gene's germline CDR1 is MGHDK and CDR2 SYGVNS. The CDR3 covers 13 residues. Here the CDR3 reads CASSEQDRPVIFF. CDR3 DNA: TGTGCCAGCAGTGAACAAGATCGGCCCGTAATATTCTTT.

This clone was counted between two and nine times. The same CDR3 arises from other DNA sequences in this sample as well. The chain recombines TRBV5-4 with TRBJ1-5; 8 bases fit TRBD1. The CDR3 is 15 residues long. Germline V lookup: CDR1 SGHNT, CDR2 YYREEE (reference sequence). Unmatched junction bases numbered 6, after V lost 2 bases and J lost 5 bases. CDR3 sequence reads: CASSFGGQDDQPQHF. The CDR3 nucleotides are TGTGCCAGCAGCTTCGGGGGACAGGACGATCAGCCCCAGCATTTT.

The V and J genes are TRBV2 and TRBJ1-4; D is uncertain. Germline V gene lookup returns CDR1 SNHLY and CDR2 FYNNEI. The CDR3 is 11 residues long. The V and J ends lost 3 bases and 8 bases respectively, with 4 bases between them. The DNA of the CDR3 is TGTGCCAGCAGTGACTGGGAAAAACTGTTTTTT. Translation gives CASSDWEKLFF.

The chain joins TRBV7-6 to TRBJ2-5; TRBD2 matches at 13 bases. CDR3 length: 16 residues. Looked up from germline, CDR1 is SGHVS and CDR2 is FNYEAQ. Trimming cost V 5 bases and J 7 bases; bases outside gene matches: 10. CDR3 in amino acids: CASSRGLAGTRGTQYF. The CDR3 coding sequence is TGTGCCAGCAGCCGGGGACTAGCGGGGACACGTGGGACCCAGTACTTC.

The rearrangement joins TRBV29-1 to TRBJ2-3, with 7 bases aligning to TRBD2. Germline V gives CDR1 SQVTM, CDR2 ANQGSEA. The CDR3 spans 14 residues. V lost 3 bases and J lost 4; bases outside the gene matches: 7. The CDR3 DNA reads TGCAGCGTTGATCGCGGGGGTGGCTCAGATACGCAGTATTTT. Translating it yields CSVDRGGGSDTQYF.

The chain recombines TRBV11-2 with TRBJ2-7, with D maybe TRBD1 (6 bases). This CDR3 has 16 residues. The V end lost 1 base, the J end lost 5 bases, and 18 bases lay between the germline ends. Germline CDR1 SGHAT, CDR2 FQNNGV. The CDR3 loop is CASSLGTGQGFDEQYF. The CDR3, as DNA: TGTGCCAGCAGCTTAGGGACGGGGCAGGGGTTCGACGAGCAGTACTTC. The complete variable domain, with remaining parts taken from reference TRBV11-2 and TRBJ2-7, reads EAGVAQSPRYKIIEKRQSVAFWCNPISGHATLYWYQQILGQGPKLLIQFQNNGVVDDSQLPKDRFSAERLKGVDSTLKIQPAKLEDSAVYLCASSLGTGQGFDEQYFGPGTRLTVT.

This chain links TRBV7-9 with TRBJ2-3; D not certain. V was trimmed by 8 bases and J by 2 bases, leaving 8 bases between them. CDR1 and CDR2 from the germline V gene are SEHNR and FQNEAQ (reference sequence). CDR3 size: 12 residues. CDR3 amino acids: CASGVATDTQYF. DNA of the CDR3: TGTGCCAGCGGGGTAGCCACAGATACGCAGTATTTT.

The CDR3 bases are TGCGCCAGCACTCTCGAAGGGGGAAGGGGTACGCAGTATTTT. Its protein is CASTLEGGRGTQYF. The chain employs TRBV5-1 and TRBJ2-3; D is possibly TRBD1 (6 bases). Germline V CDR1 and CDR2: SGHRS, YFSETQ. V lost 6 bases and J 8 bases, leaving 19 bases between the germline ends. The CDR3 totals 14 residues.

The chain employs TRBV10-1 and TRBJ2-3; D perhaps matches TRBD2 (5 bases). This CDR3 is built from 15 residues. Germline V gene lookup returns CDR1 WNHNN and CDR2 SYGVQD (reference sequence). V was pared by 10 bases and J by 0 bases, with 17 bases between. The CDR3 region has the DNA TGCGCCACAGCGGTCGGAAGGGTCAGCACAGATACGCAGTATTTT. Its protein product is CATAVGRVSTDTQYF.

The chain employs TRBV5-6 and TRBJ1-5, with 7 nucleotides matching TRBD1. This CDR3 region has 14 residues. V lost 0 bases to trimming and J lost 5 bases; unmatched junction nucleotides: 2. Looked up from germline, CDR1 is SGHDT and CDR2 is YYEEEE. CDR3 nucleotide sequence: TGTGCCAGCAGCTTGGCTACAGGGGATCAGCCCCAGCATTTT. Its translation is CASSLATGDQPQHF. The full variable domain, rest sourced from reference TRBV5-6 and TRBJ1-5, is DAGVTQSPTHLIKTRGQQVTLRCSPKSGHDTVSWYQQALGQGPQFIFQYYEEEERQRGNFPDRFSGHQFPNYSSELNVNALLLGDSALYLCASSLATGDQPQHFGDGTRLSIL.